The 18 T cell receptor beta chains below all came from one sample that was sequenced in a study of blood T cell repertoires in COVID-19. Generated by immunoSEQ multiplex PCR, the TCRdb table keeps only in-frame clones and is missing some. The table lists about 220,000 clones, about 83% of them singletons. Sequenced input: PBMCs or T cells enriched from blood (not recorded which). These receptors were collected from a woman aged 40 to 50 who had recovered from COVID-19.

This clone has a handful of counts. V gene TRBV18 combines with J gene TRBJ1-2, with D tentatively TRBD1 (5 bases). The CDR3 contains 14 residues. Looked up from germline, CDR1 is KGHSH and CDR2 is LQKENI. The V and J ends lost 3 bases and 6 bases respectively, with 14 bases between them. CDR3 region: CASSPLGGRDGYTF. The CDR3 DNA reads TGTGCCAGCTCACCCCTTGGGGGGAGAGATGGCTACACCTTC.

This chain links TRBV3-1 (or the pseudogene TRBV3-2) with TRBJ2-1; 7 positions match TRBD2. V lost 2 bases and J lost 0; bases outside the gene matches: 4. The CDR3 has 16 amino acids. The germline gives CDR1 LGHDT, CDR2 YNNKEL (reference sequence). The CDR3 coding sequence is TGTGCCAGCAGCCAAACCCTAGCGGACTCCTACAATGAGCAGTTCTTC. It yields the protein CASSQTLADSYNEQFF.

This clone was observed a single time. This chain links TRBV5-1 with TRBJ1-1, with a possible D match to TRBD1 (6 bases). This CDR3 has 15 amino acids. Germline CDR1 SGHRS, CDR2 YFSETQ. V was pared by 0 bases and J by 4 bases, with 13 bases between. CDR3 sequence (DNA): TGCGCCAGCAGCTTGGAGGCGGGGGCCCCCACTGAAGCTTTCTTT. It is translated as CASSLEAGAPTEAFF.

This clone has just a few counts. The rearrangement links TRBV30 to TRBJ2-7; TRBD2 matches 12 bases. The CDR3 loop spans 15 amino acids. Germline values: CDR1 GTSNPN, CDR2 SVGIG (reference sequence). V was pared by 2 bases and J by 5 bases, with 7 bases of the junction left unmatched. The chain's CDR3 is CAWSFGLAGHDEQYF. DNA for the CDR3: TGTGCCTGGAGTTTCGGACTAGCGGGACACGACGAGCAGTACTTC.

The V gene is TRBV24-1, the J gene TRBJ1-5, with D possibly TRBD1 on 6 matching bases. Between the trimmed V and J ends, which lost 5 bases and 4 bases, there was a span of 11 bases. CDR3 size: 14 residues. Per the germline V gene, CDR1 is KGHDR and CDR2 is SFDVKD. CDR3 residues: CATSAQGGNQPQHF. The CDR3 nucleotides are TGTGCCACCAGTGCCCAAGGGGGAAATCAGCCCCAGCATTTT.

V and J are TRBV5-1 and TRBJ2-1; TRBD1 agrees at 7 bases. The germline CDR1 and CDR2 sequences are SGHRS and YFSETQ. The V and J ends lost 6 bases and 3 bases, in that order; junction bases with no gene match: 0. This CDR3 spans 12 amino acids. The CDR3 is CASTGGYNEQFF. The CDR3 DNA is TGCGCCAGCACAGGGGGCTACAATGAGCAGTTCTTC.

The chain recombines TRBV7-9 with TRBJ1-2; unclear D gene. V gave up 1 base and J gave up 4 bases, with 13 bases separating them. The germline CDR1 and CDR2 sequences are SEHNR and FQNEAQ (reference sequence). This CDR3 has 15 amino acids. The CDR3 is CASSLDPGLGYGYTF. The CDR3, as DNA: TGTGCCAGCAGCTTAGACCCAGGCCTCGGCTATGGCTACACCTTC.

For this clone: This sample also contains other DNA sequences that code for the same CDR3. The chain uses TRBV6-5 and TRBJ2-2, with D perhaps TRBD2 (6 bases). There are 12 residues in the CDR3. Germline CDR1 and CDR2: MNHEY and SVGAGI. Trimming left V 6 bases short and J 5 bases short, with 7 bases between. CDR3 sequence: CASSRGTGELFF. CDR3 in DNA: TGTGCCAGCAGCCGGGGGACCGGGGAGCTGTTTTTT.

The V and J genes are TRBV29-1 and TRBJ2-7; a weak D match, TRBD1 (6 bases). The germline gives CDR1 SQVTM, CDR2 ANQGSEA. V shed 6 bases and J shed 5 bases, with 11 bases lying between them. The CDR3 runs 11 residues. The CDR3 bases are TGCAGCGTCGCAGAGGGGGACGAGCAGTACGTC. This translates into CSVAEGDEQYV.

This clone was observed once. This chain links TRBV5-1 with TRBJ2-7; 7 nucleotides agree with TRBD1. With 0 bases clipped from V and 7 bases from J, the junction kept 10 bases outside the gene matches. Germline lookup yields CDR1 SGHRS and CDR2 YFSETQ. This CDR3 comprises 15 residues. CDR3 in DNA: TGCGCCAGCAGCTTGGCGGTAGGACAGGCCTGGGAGCAGTACTTC. This gives the protein CASSLAVGQAWEQYF.

This chain joins TRBV27 and TRBJ2-3; TRBD2 aligns across 8 bases. The CDR3 totals 15 residues. V was pared by 6 bases and J by 3 bases, with 8 bases of the junction left unmatched. CDR1 and CDR2 (germline): MNHEY, SMNVEV (reference sequence). CDR3 sequence (DNA): TGTGCCAGCAGATCGTGGCTAGCGGGTACAGATACGCAGTATTTT. Its translation: CASRSWLAGTDTQYF.

The rearrangement links TRBV11-2 to TRBJ2-2; 10 bases align to TRBD1. Per the germline V gene, CDR1 is SGHAT and CDR2 is FQNNGV. The CDR3 spans 15 residues. Germline trimming cut 6 bases from V and 4 bases from J; bases unmatched to any gene: 5. In DNA, the CDR3 is TGTGCCAGCAGAACGGGGACAGGGGTCACCGGGGAGCTGTTTTTT. Its protein product is CASRTGTGVTGELFF.

The V gene is TRBV5-1, the J gene TRBJ1-1; D is unresolved. The CDR3 covers 13 residues. The germline gives CDR1 SGHRS, CDR2 YFSETQ. Trimming left V 4 bases short and J 2 bases short, with 9 bases between. CDR3 protein: CASSIRQNTEAFF. Here the CDR3 DNA reads TGCGCCAGCAGCATAAGACAAAACACTGAAGCTTTCTTT.

The chain employs TRBV13 and TRBJ2-3; perhaps TRBD2 as D (6 bases). Trimming took 6 bases from V and 2 from J, leaving 9 bases between them. The CDR3 is 13 amino acids. Germline CDR1 PRHDT, CDR2 FYEKMQ (reference sequence). CDR3 sequence reads: CASRAGPTDTQYF. CDR3 coding DNA: TGTGCCAGCAGGGCGGGACCCACAGATACGCAGTATTTT.

The chain recombines TRBV4-2 with TRBJ2-7; D is unclear. Looked up from germline, CDR1 is LGHNA and CDR2 is YNFKEQ. Trimming shortened V by 0 bases and J by 5 bases, and 8 bases separated the two germline ends. The CDR3 extends over 13 amino acids. CDR3 DNA sequence: TGTGCCAGCAGCCAAGAAGTGCAGGACGAGCAGTACTTC. As protein: CASSQEVQDEQYF.

The chain couples TRBV30 to TRBJ2-7, with 9 bases aligning to TRBD1. Germline lookup yields CDR1 GTSNPN and CDR2 SVGIG (reference sequence). CDR3 length: 14 residues. Trimming removed 0 bases from V and 6 bases from J; junction bases left unmatched: 6. CDR3 sequence reads: CAWSVGRQGVEQYF. As DNA, the CDR3 is TGTGCCTGGAGTGTCGGCCGACAGGGGGTCGAGCAGTACTTC. Based on the CDR3 plus reference TRBV30 and TRBJ2-7, the full variable domain is SQTIHQWPATLVQPVGSPLSLECTVEGTSNPNLYWYRQAAGRGLQLLFYSVGIGQISSEVPQNLSASRPQDRQFILSSKKLLLSDSGFYLCAWSVGRQGVEQYFGPGTRLTVT.

The gene calls are TRBV7-9 and TRBJ2-5; D perhaps matches TRBD1 (6 bases). V was clipped by 1 base and J by 4 bases, with 10 bases between them. CDR1 SEHNR and CDR2 FQNEAQ come from the germline V gene (reference sequence). This CDR3 has 14 amino acids. The CDR3 loop reads CASSLDTGRETQYF. For the CDR3, the DNA is TGTGCCAGCAGCTTAGATACAGGGAGAGAGACCCAGTACTTC.

A few counts support this clone. The V call is TRBV2, the J call TRBJ2-3, with a weak D call TRBD2 (6 bases). Germline V gene lookup returns CDR1 SNHLY and CDR2 FYNNEI. This CDR3 has 16 amino acids. V was cut by 4 bases and J by 0 bases, with 14 bases left in between. The CDR3 loop is CASSGGSGTSTDTQYF. The CDR3 DNA sequence: TGTGCCAGCAGTGGTGGGTCCGGGACTAGCACAGATACGCAGTATTTT.